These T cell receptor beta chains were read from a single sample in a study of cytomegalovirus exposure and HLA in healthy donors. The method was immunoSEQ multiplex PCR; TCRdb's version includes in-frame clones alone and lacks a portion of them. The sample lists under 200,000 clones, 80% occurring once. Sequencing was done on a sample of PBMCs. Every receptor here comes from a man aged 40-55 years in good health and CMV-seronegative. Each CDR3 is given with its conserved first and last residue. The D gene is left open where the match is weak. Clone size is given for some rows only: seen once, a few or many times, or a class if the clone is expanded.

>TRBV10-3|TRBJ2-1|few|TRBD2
TGTGCCATCAGGGGGCTAGGGACTAGCGGGACCAGTGAGCAGTTCTTC
CAIRGLGTSGTSEQFF
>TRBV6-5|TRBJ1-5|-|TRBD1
TGTGCCAGCAGTAAACAGGGGGCAAGCAATCAGCCCCAGCATTTT
CASSKQGASNQPQHF
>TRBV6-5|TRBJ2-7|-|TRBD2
TGTGCCAGCAGTCCTAGCGGGGGGCGTTCCTACGAGCAGTACTTC
CASSPSGGRSYEQYF
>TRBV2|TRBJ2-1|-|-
TGTGCCAGCCAATGGCAGGGGATCTCGGGTGAGCAGTTCTTC
CASQWQGISGEQFF
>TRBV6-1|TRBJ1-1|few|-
TGTGCCAGCAGGTTACAGGGATTGGAAGCTTTCTTT
CASRLQGLEAFF
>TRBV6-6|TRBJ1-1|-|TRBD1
TGTGCCAGCGCAGGGGGTTGGAACACTGAAGCTTTCTTT
CASAGGWNTEAFF
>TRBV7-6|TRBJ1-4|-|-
TGTGCCAGCAGCTTGACATTGTTGGGGGCTACTAATGAAAAACTGTTTTTT
CASSLTLLGATNEKLFF
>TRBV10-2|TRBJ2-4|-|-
TGCGCCAGCAGTGATGACGGGTTAGCCAAAAACATTCAGTACTTC
CASSDDGLAKNIQYF
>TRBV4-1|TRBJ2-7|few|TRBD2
TGCGCCAGCAGCCAAAGGGGTCGGGGGGGAGACGAGCAGTACTTC
CASSQRGRGGDEQYF
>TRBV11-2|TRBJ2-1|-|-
TGTGCCAGCAGCCCTTTGGTGGCGGGTTTTTACAATGAGCAGTTCTTC
CASSPLVAGFYNEQFF
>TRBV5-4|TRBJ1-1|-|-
TGTGCCAGCAGCTTGAGGAGCACTGAAGCTTTCTTT
CASSLRSTEAFF
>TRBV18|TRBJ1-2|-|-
TGTGCCAGCTCACCCGGGTCAGTAGCTAACTATGGCTACACCTTC
CASSPGSVANYGYTF
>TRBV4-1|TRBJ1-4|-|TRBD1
TGCGCCAGCAGCCAAGGGACAGGGGGCGATGAAAAACTGTTTTTT
CASSQGTGGDEKLFF
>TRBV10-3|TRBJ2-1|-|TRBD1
TGTGCCATCAGTGAGACCCGGGACAGGGGGCAGAATGAGCAGTTCTTC
CAISETRDRGQNEQFF
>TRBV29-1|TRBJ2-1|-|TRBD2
TGCAGCGTCCCTGAGATAGCGGGAGTTCAGTTCTTC
CSVPEIAGVQFF
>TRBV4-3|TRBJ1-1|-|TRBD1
TGCGCCAGCAGCCGGACAGGGGGAGCTGAAGCTTTCTTT
CASSRTGGAEAFF
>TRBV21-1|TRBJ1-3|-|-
TGTGCCAGCAGCATAAAAGGCGCGGGACGGAGGCCGAGCACCATATATTTT
CASSIKGAGRRPSTIYF
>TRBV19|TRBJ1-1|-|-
TGTGCCAGTAGTATGGGCCTCGAAGCTTTCTTT
CASSMGLEAFF
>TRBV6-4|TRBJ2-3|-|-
TGTGCCAGCAGTGAGGGCGGGGGCACAGATACGCAGTATTTT
CASSEGGGTDTQYF
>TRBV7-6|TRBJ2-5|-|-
TGTGCCAGCAGCTCCTCCCACCAAGAGACCCAGTACTTC
CASSSSHQETQYF
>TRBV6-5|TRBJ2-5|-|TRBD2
TGTGCCAGCAGTTCTACCGGGGGGGTCCAAGAGACCCAGTACTTC
CASSSTGGVQETQYF
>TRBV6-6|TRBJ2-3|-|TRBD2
TGTGCCAGCAGTTACTCTGGACTAGCGGACACAGATACGCAGTATTTT
CASSYSGLADTDTQYF
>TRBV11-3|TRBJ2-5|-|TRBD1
TGTGCCAGCAGCTTAGAAGACAGGGTGTGGGAGACCCAGTACTTC
CASSLEDRVWETQYF
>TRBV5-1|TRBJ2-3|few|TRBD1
TGCGCCAGCAGCCTCCTGGACAGGTCTAGCACAGATACGCAGTATTTT
CASSLLDRSSTDTQYF
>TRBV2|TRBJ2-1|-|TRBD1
TGTGCCAGCAAAATGGGACAGGGGGGGAATGAGCAGTTCTTC
CASKMGQGGNEQFF
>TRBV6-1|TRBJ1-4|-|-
TGTGCCAGCAGTACCCGACAGAGGAATGAAAAACTGTTTTTT
CASSTRQRNEKLFF
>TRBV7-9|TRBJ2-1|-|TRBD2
TGTGCCAGCAGCAGCGGGACTAGCGGCCACAATGAGCAGTTCTTC
CASSSGTSGHNEQFF